Listed here are 20 T cell receptor beta chains from one sample, sequenced in a study of OX40 agonist ivuxolimab in advanced cancers. The repertoire was sequenced with immunoSEQ multiplex PCR; TCRdb's copy has only in-frame clones and lacks some. Found here are over 100,000 clones, roughly 93% of them singletons; the top ten hold about 0.15%. The sequencing used CD4+ or CD8+ T cells sorted from blood, collected in a trial of the OX40 agonist ivuxolimab. These TCRs come from an adult with an advanced solid tumor such as melanoma, head and neck, liver or kidney cancer.

The chain employs TRBV7-2 and TRBJ2-1; no firm D call. The CDR3 is 13 amino acids. Trimming pared 1 base from V and 9 bases from J, leaving 10 bases between. Germline loops: CDR1 SGHTA, CDR2 FQGNSA. CDR3 nucleotide sequence: TGTGCCAGCAGCTTAGAGAGGATCGCTGAGCAGTTCTTC. The encoded protein is CASSLERIAEQFF. The complete variable domain, with remaining parts taken from reference TRBV7-2 and TRBJ2-1, reads GAGVSQSPSNKVTEKGKDVELRCDPISGHTALYWYRQSLGQGLEFLIYFQGNSAPDKSGLPSDRFSAERTGGSVSTLTIQRTQQEDSAVYLCASSLERIAEQFFGPGTRLTVL.

The chain links TRBV11-1 to TRBJ2-1, with 10 bases lining up with TRBD1. V shed 5 bases, J shed 9 bases, and the junction held 10 bases outside the gene matches. CDR3 size: 15 residues. Germline CDR1 is SGHAT and CDR2 is FQDESV (reference sequence). The CDR3 DNA reads TGTGCCAGCAGCCGATTTGACAGGGGGCAAGGTGAGCAGTTCTTC. Its protein product is CASSRFDRGQGEQFF. Based on the CDR3 plus reference TRBV11-1 and TRBJ2-1, the full variable domain is EAEVAQSPRYKITEKSQAVAFWCDPISGHATLYWYRQILGQGPELLVQFQDESVVDDSQLPKDRFSAERLKGVDSTLKIQPAELGDSAMYLCASSRFDRGQGEQFFGPGTRLTVL.

A few counts support this clone. V usage is TRBV28 and J usage is TRBJ1-5; the match to TRBD1 covers 7 bases. Unmatched junction bases numbered 9, after V lost 5 bases and J lost 5 bases. This CDR3 contains 15 residues. CDR1 is MDHEN and CDR2 is SYDVKM in the germline V gene. CDR3 bases: TGTGCCAGCAGTATCGGCGGGACAGCGTATCAGCCCCAGCATTTT. Its protein is CASSIGGTAYQPQHF. The whole variable domain, filled in from reference TRBV28 and TRBJ1-5, reads DVKVTQSSRYLVKRTGEKVFLECVQDMDHENMFWYRQDPGLGLRLIYFSYDVKMKEKGDIPEGYSVSREKKERFSLILESASTNQTSMYLCASSIGGTAYQPQHFGDGTRLSIL.

The chain combines TRBV11-2 with TRBJ2-2; D may match TRBD1 or TRBD2 (5 bases each). Germline V gene lookup returns CDR1 SGHAT and CDR2 FQNNGV. There are 16 residues in the CDR3. V gave up 5 bases and J gave up 3 bases, with 16 bases separating them. CDR3 protein: CASSPTGGAYTGELFF. The CDR3 nucleotides are TGTGCCAGCAGCCCCACTGGGGGAGCGTACACCGGGGAGCTGTTTTTT.

The V call is TRBV4-1, the J call TRBJ1-1; possible D gene TRBD1, 5 bases. Germline V gene sequence: CDR1 MGHRA, CDR2 YSYEKL. Trimming stripped 0 bases from V and 3 bases from J, with 14 bases between. The CDR3 runs 16 residues. The CDR3: CASSQEEEGIYTEAFF. The CDR3 nucleotides are TGCGCCAGCAGCCAAGAAGAAGAGGGGATATACACTGAAGCTTTCTTT.

The V and J genes are TRBV11-2 and TRBJ2-5; 9 bases are a match to TRBD1. This CDR3 region has 16 residues. CDR1 SGHAT and CDR2 FQNNGV come from the germline V gene. V was clipped by 5 bases and J by 4 bases; unmatched bases: 11. CDR3: CASSQDRDREIETQYF. CDR3 DNA sequence: TGTGCCAGCAGCCAGGACCGGGACAGGGAGATAGAGACCCAGTACTTC.

The chain recombines TRBV6-1 with TRBJ2-1; 16 bases line up with TRBD2. CDR3 length: 14 amino acids. V shed 7 bases and J 12 bases; nucleotides not matched to a gene: 6. Germline CDR1 is MNHNS and CDR2 is SASEGT. The CDR3 bases are TGTGCCAGCACCACGGGACTAGCGGGAGGGTGGCAGTTCTTC. Translation gives CASTTGLAGGWQFF.

The V gene is TRBV28, the J gene TRBJ2-2; 9 positions agree with TRBD1. V trimming: 5 bases; J trimming: 4 bases; junction bases outside the gene matches: 5. The V gene's germline CDR1 is MDHEN and CDR2 SYDVKM. The CDR3 spans 15 residues. CDR3 DNA: TGTGCCAGCAGTGAGGCGGGACAGGGCACCGGGGAGCTGTTTTTT. Encoded protein: CASSEAGQGTGELFF.

The sample holds one count of this clone. V and J are TRBV7-2 and TRBJ2-7; no definite D call. In germline, CDR1 is SGHTA, CDR2 FQGNSA. The CDR3 covers 13 residues. V lost 1 base, J lost 6 bases, and 10 bases lay in between. The CDR3 sequence: CASSLGGVGEQYF. CDR3 DNA sequence: TGTGCCAGCAGCTTAGGAGGTGTCGGCGAGCAGTACTTC.

This chain connects TRBV19 to TRBJ2-3, with D hard to call. CDR3 length: 15 residues. V was trimmed by 3 bases and J by 0 bases, leaving 10 bases between them. Looked up from germline, CDR1 is LNHDA and CDR2 is SQIVND (reference sequence). CDR3 amino acids: CASSIARMSTDTQYF. DNA for the CDR3: TGTGCCAGTAGTATTGCCAGGATGAGCACAGATACGCAGTATTTT. The whole variable domain, remainder taken from reference TRBV19 and TRBJ2-3, is DGGITQSPKYLFRKEGQNVTLSCEQNLNHDAMYWYRQDPGQGLRLIYYSQIVNDFQKGDIAEGYSVSREKKESFPLTVTSAQKNPTAFYLCASSIARMSTDTQYFGPGTRLTVL.

The chain is built from TRBV6-1 and TRBJ2-1; 7 positions agree with TRBD1. The CDR3 runs to 15 residues. CDR1 MNHNS and CDR2 SASEGT come from the germline V gene. The junction had 6 bases not matched to a gene; V was cut back by 4 bases and J by 3 bases. CDR3: CASSGRTGGYNEQFF. In DNA, the CDR3 is TGTGCCAGCAGTGGGCGGACAGGAGGCTACAATGAGCAGTTCTTC.

The chain uses TRBV28 and TRBJ2-1; TRBD2 agrees at 10 bases. The CDR3 covers 15 residues. The germline V gene has CDR1 MDHEN and CDR2 SYDVKM. V shed 3 bases, J shed 7 bases, and the junction held 6 bases outside the gene matches. This CDR3 reads CASSLDSGGANEQFF. DNA for the CDR3: TGTGCCAGCAGTTTGGACAGCGGGGGGGCAAATGAGCAGTTCTTC.

This clone was detected once. The rearrangement links TRBV6-1 to TRBJ1-5; TRBD1 might be the D (5 bases). CDR3 length: 15 residues. Trimming took 3 bases from V and 0 from J, leaving 9 bases between them. The germline CDR1 and CDR2 sequences are MNHNS and SASEGT. CDR3 coding DNA: TGTGCCAGCAGTGACAGGGCGCTTAGCAATCAGCCCCAGCATTTT. This sequence encodes CASSDRALSNQPQHF.

The chain uses TRBV2 and TRBJ2-5; 15 nucleotides agree with TRBD2. The CDR3 length is 18 residues. V shed 3 bases, J shed 5 bases, and the junction held 10 bases outside the gene matches. Germline V gene sequence: CDR1 SNHLY, CDR2 FYNNEI. The CDR3 nucleotides read TGTGCCAGCAGTGAGGATTGGACTAGCGGGGGGGAACGGGAGACCCAGTACTTC. This sequence encodes CASSEDWTSGGERETQYF.

V and J are TRBV28 and TRBJ1-3, with a possible D match to TRBD1 (5 bases). The V gene lost 6 bases and the J gene lost 0 bases, with 12 bases spanning the gap. This CDR3 is 15 amino acids long. Germline CDR1 and CDR2: MDHEN and SYDVKM. The CDR3 here is CASRGTVDSGNTIYF. Written as DNA, the CDR3 is TGTGCCAGCAGAGGGACTGTTGACTCTGGAAACACCATATATTTT.

J is TRBJ2-7 and V is TRBV6-6; TRBD2 matches 11 bases. V dropped 8 bases and J dropped 6; count of bases not matched to a gene: 6. CDR1 and CDR2 (germline): MNHNY, SVGAGI (reference sequence). The CDR3 is 13 residues long. The CDR3, as DNA: TGTGCCAGCGCGGGACTAGCGGCAAGCGAGCAGTACTTC. As protein: CASAGLAASEQYF.

This chain links TRBV9 with TRBJ2-1; 12 bases map to TRBD2. Germline loops: CDR1 SGDLS, CDR2 YYNGEE. After removal of 3 bases from V and 7 bases from J, the junction contained 5 bases not matched to a gene. CDR3 size: 15 residues. In nucleotides, the CDR3 is TGTGCCAGCAGCGCGACTAGCGGGAGTGCAAATGAGCAGTTCTTC. Amino acid sequence: CASSATSGSANEQFF.

V gene TRBV5-1 combines with J gene TRBJ2-1; TRBD2 matches at 14 bases. The CDR3 extends over 19 amino acids. Germline trimming cut 4 bases from V and 0 bases from J; bases unmatched to any gene: 9. Germline V gene lookup returns CDR1 SGHRS and CDR2 YFSETQ. In DNA form, the CDR3 reads TGCGCCAGCAGCCCAAAGGGACTAGCGGGGGAAGACTCCTACAATGAGCAGTTCTTC. Its translation is CASSPKGLAGEDSYNEQFF.

V gene TRBV7-2 combines with J gene TRBJ2-3; no reliable D call. CDR1 and CDR2 (germline): SGHTA, FQGNSA. The CDR3 has 12 amino acids. Trimming shortened V by 3 bases and J by 7 bases, and 8 bases separated the two germline ends. The CDR3 protein is CASSLEFYTQYF. DNA of the CDR3: TGTGCCAGCAGCTTGGAGTTTTATACGCAGTATTTT.

The rearrangement links TRBV7-6 to TRBJ2-7, with D perhaps given as TRBD1 or TRBD2 (5 bases each). This CDR3 contains 13 residues. V lost 6 bases and J lost 6, with 15 bases in between. CDR1 is SGHVS, CDR2 FNYEAQ, per germline. The CDR3 region has the DNA TGTGCCAGCAGTTTTCTAGAGGGGAGCGAGCAGTACTTC. It translates to CASSFLEGSEQYF.